Presented here are 14 T cell receptor beta chains from one specimen sequenced in a study of T cell responses to AZD1222 COVID-19 vaccine. The repertoire was sequenced with immunoSEQ multiplex PCR; TCRdb's copy has only in-frame clones and lacks some. The sample contains 150,000 to 200,000 clones, 80% to 90% of which appear only once. This material consisted of peripheral blood, taken 28 days after the second AZD1222 dose. These receptors were obtained from an adult who received the AZD1222 COVID-19 vaccine.

The chain has TRBV19 and TRBJ1-4, with no clear D. Trimming left V 4 bases short and J 8 bases short, with 14 bases between. From germline, CDR1 is LNHDA and CDR2 SQIVND (reference sequence). The CDR3 totals 14 residues. The CDR3 nucleotides are TGTGCCAGTAGTAAGACCATCACCCGGGAAAAACTGTTTTTT. Protein sequence: CASSKTITREKLFF.

This clone has a single count. This chain joins TRBV10-2 and TRBJ2-1; tentatively, D is TRBD2 (5 bases). This CDR3 comprises 13 residues. Trimming removed 5 bases from V and 5 bases from J, with 10 bases in between. Germline loops: CDR1 WSHSY, CDR2 SAAADI. CDR3 DNA sequence: TGCGCCAGCAGTCCGGGGTATAACAATGAGCAGTTCTTC. Encoded protein: CASSPGYNNEQFF.

V and J are TRBV18 and TRBJ1-5; 7 bases fit TRBD1. Germline V lookup: CDR1 KGHSH, CDR2 LQKENI. The ends lost 1 base at V and 1 base at J; junction bases unmatched: 7. There are 17 residues in the CDR3. CDR3 sequence: CASSPLGRGRSNQPQHF. The CDR3 DNA reads as TGTGCCAGCTCACCACTGGGAAGGGGGCGAAGCAATCAGCCCCAGCATTTT.

The V and J genes are TRBV3-1 (or the pseudogene TRBV3-2) and TRBJ1-6; no clear D gene. CDR3 length: 15 amino acids. The V end lost 2 bases, the J end lost 7 bases, and 12 bases lay between the germline ends. Looked up from germline, CDR1 is LGHDT and CDR2 is YNNKEL (reference sequence). The CDR3 is CASSQLPRINSPLHF. The CDR3 DNA follows: TGTGCCAGCAGCCAATTACCACGGATAAATTCACCCCTCCACTTT.

V and J are TRBV6-5 and TRBJ1-2, with D possibly TRBD1 on 6 matching bases. The CDR3 totals 11 residues. Per the germline V gene, CDR1 is MNHEY and CDR2 is SVGAGI. Deletions cut 8 bases from V and 9 bases from J, with 13 bases between. The CDR3 DNA reads TGTGCCAGCGGCGGGGACACGCGCTACACCTTC. Its translation: CASGGDTRYTF.

This chain joins TRBV10-2 and TRBJ2-7; 9 bases line up with TRBD1. CDR1 is WSHSY, CDR2 SAAADI, per germline. The CDR3 sequence is 15 residues long. V shed 7 bases and J 4 bases; nucleotides not matched to a gene: 11. The CDR3 protein is CASNSQGATGYEQYF. CDR3 coding DNA: TGCGCCAGCAACTCACAGGGGGCCACGGGGTACGAGCAGTACTTC.

The DNA of the CDR3 is TGTGCCAGCAGCTTAGGCACCAACAGGGTCGATCTGTTCTTC. It is translated as CASSLGTNRVDLFF. The V gene is TRBV13, the J gene TRBJ2-1; tentatively, D is TRBD1 (6 bases). Germline-derived CDR1 and CDR2 are PRHDT and FYEKMQ (reference sequence). This CDR3 spans 14 amino acids. Trimming left V 0 bases short and J 15 bases short, with 18 bases between. The entire variable domain, with the rest obtained from reference TRBV13 and TRBJ2-1, is as follows: AAGVIQSPRHLIKEKRETATLKCYPIPRHDTVYWYQQGPGQDPQFLISFYEKMQSDKGSIPDRFSAQQFSDYHSELNMSSLELGDSALYFCASSLGTNRVDLFFGPGTRLTVL.

This sequence joins TRBV19 and TRBJ2-1; no clear D. CDR1 and CDR2 from the germline V gene are LNHDA and SQIVND (reference sequence). V was cut by 5 bases and J by 2 bases, with 7 bases left in between. The CDR3 extends over 13 amino acids. In DNA, the CDR3 is TGTGCCAGTAGTCCCCCGCCCTACAATGAGCAGTTCTTC. As protein: CASSPPPYNEQFF.

The V and J genes are TRBV29-1 and TRBJ2-3, with TRBD2 matching 11 bases. This CDR3 has 13 amino acids. V was clipped by 4 bases and J by 6 bases; unmatched bases: 3. Per germline, CDR1 SQVTM and CDR2 ANQGSEA. The CDR3 nucleotides read TGCAGCGTTGGACTAGCGGGGTTGGATACGCAGTATTTT. This sequence encodes CSVGLAGLDTQYF.

The chain employs TRBV29-1 and TRBJ2-5; the D is unclear. This CDR3 is 15 amino acids long. CDR1 is SQVTM and CDR2 is ANQGSEA in the germline V gene. CDR3 DNA sequence: TGCAGTATCGAGGCCCCGATCCGGGCGAAAGAGACCCAGTACTTC. Its protein product is CSIEAPIRAKETQYF.

The genes are TRBV5-4 and TRBJ1-2, with a possible D match to TRBD1 (6 bases). The length of the CDR3 is 12 residues. Germline CDR1 SGHNT, CDR2 YYREEE (reference sequence). V gave up 5 bases and J gave up 4 bases, with 9 bases separating them. CDR3 DNA: TGTGCCAGCAGTTCGACAGGCTATGGCTACACCTTC. Its translation is CASSSTGYGYTF.

The V and J genes are TRBV19 and TRBJ2-5, with a tentative D call TRBD2 (6 bases). Germline loops: CDR1 LNHDA, CDR2 SQIVND (reference sequence). The CDR3 length is 14 residues. V lost 6 bases, J lost 2 bases, and 13 bases lay in between. DNA for the CDR3: TGTGCCAGTAGAAATCGGGGGAGTCAAGAGACCCAGTACTTC. It codes for CASRNRGSQETQYF.

This chain connects TRBV10-3 to TRBJ2-7, with 9 bases lining up with TRBD1. This CDR3 region has 13 residues. CDR1 is ENHRY and CDR2 is SYGVKD in the germline V gene. The trim removed 11 bases at V and 3 bases at J, leaving 8 bases unmatched. DNA of the CDR3: TGTGCCGGGGGACAGGGTACGTTCTACGAGCAGTACTTC. It is translated as CAGGQGTFYEQYF.

This chain joins TRBV30 and TRBJ1-1; perhaps TRBD1 as D (6 bases). Trimming removed 1 base at V and 0 bases at J, with 15 bases between. The germline V gene encodes CDR1 GTSNPN and CDR2 SVGIG (reference sequence). The CDR3 extends over 16 amino acids. The chain's CDR3 is CAWSELGGLLNTEAFF. DNA of the CDR3: TGTGCCTGGAGTGAATTAGGGGGACTCCTGAACACTGAAGCTTTCTTT.